A single sample is the source of the 27 T cell receptor beta chains below, sequenced in a study of shared clonotypes between healthy human individuals. Generated by immunoSEQ multiplex PCR, the TCRdb table keeps only in-frame clones and is missing some. The sample records more than 2 million clones, 90% to 96% being singletons. Source material: naive CD4+ T cells sorted from blood. Documented subset: CD45RA+ positively selected. These receptors were taken from a man younger than 30 in good health.

The chain carries TRBV11-2 and TRBJ2-7; 9 bases map to TRBD1. V dropped 2 bases and J dropped 5; count of bases not matched to a gene: 4. Looked up from germline, CDR1 is SGHAT and CDR2 is FQNNGV. The CDR3 is 14 residues long. In nucleotides, the CDR3 is TGTGCCAGCAGCTTAACACAGGGGGCTGACGAGCAGTACTTC. Translated, it gives CASSLTQGADEQYF.

This clone was seen only once. V and J are TRBV5-1 and TRBJ2-2; 8 nucleotides align to TRBD1. With 4 bases clipped from V and 4 bases from J, the junction kept 6 bases outside the gene matches. The CDR3 contains 15 residues. Germline V gene sequence: CDR1 SGHRS, CDR2 YFSETQ. The CDR3 reads CASSIDRGPTGELFF. The CDR3 coding sequence is TGCGCCAGCAGCATCGACAGGGGACCCACCGGGGAGCTGTTTTTT.

The rearrangement joins TRBV10-1 to TRBJ2-1; D gene ambiguous. Germline V gives CDR1 WNHNN, CDR2 SYGVQD (reference sequence). CDR3 length equals 13 residues. V dropped 8 bases and J dropped 1 base, with 9 bases sitting between them. Written as DNA, the CDR3 is TGCGCCAGCGCGAGCCTGTCCTACAATGAGCAGTTCTTC. Its protein is CASASLSYNEQFF.

This clone was recorded only once. This chain connects TRBV18 to TRBJ2-5, with D possibly matching TRBD1 (6 bases). Germline CDR1 KGHSH, CDR2 LQKENI. The V end lost 3 bases, the J end lost 2 bases, and 10 bases lay between the germline ends. The CDR3 covers 14 residues. For the CDR3, the DNA is TGTGCCAGCTCACCCTGGACAGCACAAGAGACCCAGTACTTC. It yields the protein CASSPWTAQETQYF. The full variable domain, rest sourced from reference TRBV18 and TRBJ2-5, is NAGVMQNPRHLVRRRGQEARLRCSPMKGHSHVYWYRQLPEEGLKFMVYLQKENIIDESGMPKERFSAEFPKEGPSILRIQQVVRGDSAAYFCASSPWTAQETQYFGPGTRLLVL.

The chain joins TRBV7-6 to TRBJ1-4, with D possibly matching TRBD1 (6 bases). CDR3 size: 17 residues. Germline lookup yields CDR1 SGHVS and CDR2 FNYEAQ. V gave up 4 bases and J gave up 5 bases, with 20 bases separating them. CDR3 region: CASSSRGGGQRNEKLFF. CDR3 DNA sequence: TGTGCCAGCAGCTCCCGCGGGGGAGGACAGAGGAATGAAAAACTGTTTTTT.

The rearrangement links TRBV6-6 to TRBJ1-3; D is unresolved. The CDR3 runs 12 residues. The ends were cut back, 7 bases at V and 3 bases at J, with 7 bases in the middle. Germline CDR1 is MNHNY and CDR2 is SVGAGI (reference sequence). Here the CDR3 reads CASTTYGNTIYF. The CDR3 nucleotides are TGTGCCAGCACTACTTATGGAAACACCATATATTTT.

A word on this clone: Other DNA variants within this sample encode the same CDR3. V and J are TRBV5-1 and TRBJ1-1, with TRBD1 as a possible D gene (5 bases). Germline V gene sequence: CDR1 SGHRS, CDR2 YFSETQ. This CDR3 region has 14 residues. The V end lost 1 base, the J end lost 3 bases, and 10 bases lay between the germline ends. CDR3 in DNA: TGCGCCAGCAGCTTGAGTAGGGGCGACACTGAAGCTTTCTTT. Its translation is CASSLSRGDTEAFF.

The chain has TRBV10-3 and TRBJ1-2; TRBD1 might be the D (6 bases). The CDR3 length is 12 residues. V was cut by 3 bases and J by 7 bases, with 9 bases left in between. Germline-derived CDR1 and CDR2 are ENHRY and SYGVKD. The CDR3 region has the DNA TGTGCCATCAGTGACACAGGGTTTGGCTACACCTTC. The encoded protein is CAISDTGFGYTF.

As for this clone: Other DNA sequences of this sample code for an identical CDR3. The CDR3 loop reads CASSLEDGSYEQYF. The CDR3, as DNA: TGTGCCAGCAGCTTAGAAGACGGGTCCTACGAGCAGTACTTC. The rearrangement joins TRBV7-2 to TRBJ2-7; no definite D call. Germline CDR1 reads SGHTA; CDR2 reads FQGNSA. Trimming cost V 1 base and J 1 base, with 8 bases left between them. This CDR3 has 14 amino acids. Full variable domain (rest looked up from reference TRBV7-2 and TRBJ2-7): GAGVSQSPSNKVTEKGKDVELRCDPISGHTALYWYRQSLGQGLEFLIYFQGNSAPDKSGLPSDRFSAERTGGSVSTLTIQRTQQEDSAVYLCASSLEDGSYEQYFGPGTRLTVT.

The V and J genes are TRBV18 and TRBJ1-1, with TRBD1 matching over 7 bases. The V segment lost 4 bases and the J segment 5 bases; nucleotides outside the gene matches: 7. Germline V gene data show CDR1 as KGHSH and CDR2 as LQKENI. This CDR3 spans 14 amino acids. The CDR3 here is CASSLWTGWTEAFF. The CDR3 DNA follows: TGTGCCAGCTCACTTTGGACAGGTTGGACTGAAGCTTTCTTT.

Concerning this clone itself: Other DNA sequences of this sample code for an identical CDR3. This sequence joins TRBV6-5 and TRBJ2-7, with 8 positions matching TRBD1. Germline V gene sequence: CDR1 MNHEY, CDR2 SVGAGI. V lost 5 bases to trimming and J lost 4 bases; unmatched junction nucleotides: 7. The CDR3 covers 14 residues. As DNA, the CDR3 is TGTGCCAGCAGTCGTGGACAGGGTGGTTACGAGCAGTACTTC. Its translation is CASSRGQGGYEQYF.

The rearrangement joins TRBV29-1 to TRBJ1-3; 9 nucleotides match TRBD1. CDR1 is SQVTM, CDR2 ANQGSEA, per germline. V gave up 6 bases and J gave up 0 bases; unmatched junction bases: 18. The CDR3 sequence is 19 residues long. The CDR3, as DNA: TGCAGCGTGAGGAAGTGGGACAGGGATAATTTACGCTCTGGAAACACCATATATTTT. Amino acid sequence: CSVRKWDRDNLRSGNTIYF.

The V call is TRBV5-1, the J call TRBJ2-7; 7 nucleotides line up with TRBD1. The germline V gene has CDR1 SGHRS and CDR2 YFSETQ. This CDR3 is 15 amino acids long. V gave up 0 bases and J gave up 2 bases; unmatched junction bases: 5. CDR3 DNA: TGCGCCAGCAGCTTGGGACCGACAGGGCCCTACGAGCAGTACTTC. Amino acid sequence: CASSLGPTGPYEQYF.

This chain links TRBV9 with TRBJ2-2; D is perhaps TRBD1 or TRBD2 (5 bases each). The CDR3 contains 16 residues. Germline lookup yields CDR1 SGDLS and CDR2 YYNGEE. Trimming removed 4 bases at V and 5 bases at J, with 18 bases between. Here the CDR3 reads CASSPLLGWGTGELFF. DNA for the CDR3: TGTGCCAGCAGCCCGCTCTTGGGGTGGGGGACCGGGGAGCTGTTTTTT.

This sequence joins TRBV15 and TRBJ1-1, with 9 bases lining up with TRBD1. Per germline, CDR1 LNHNV and CDR2 YYDKDF (reference sequence). Trimming at V came to 5 bases and at J to 1 base, leaving 5 bases not matched to a gene. CDR3 size: 15 residues. In DNA, the CDR3 is TGTGCCACCAGCCTAAAACAGGGGGCGAACACTGAAGCTTTCTTT. Its translation is CATSLKQGANTEAFF.

The chain has TRBV2 and TRBJ2-5; D not certain. V lost 4 bases, J lost 2 bases, and 14 bases lay in between. The CDR3 runs 15 residues. The V gene's germline CDR1 is SNHLY and CDR2 FYNNEI. The CDR3 nucleotides read TGTGCCAGCAGTGTTCCAGCTTCCTTACAAGAGACCCAGTACTTC. This sequence encodes CASSVPASLQETQYF.

The chain links TRBV7-2 to TRBJ2-1; 11 positions agree with TRBD2. The germline V gene has CDR1 SGHTA and CDR2 FQGNSA. V lost 1 base, J lost 7 bases, and 6 bases stayed unmatched. The CDR3 has 16 residues. The CDR3 reads CASSLVGTSGGNEQFF. CDR3 coding DNA: TGTGCCAGCAGCTTAGTCGGGACTAGCGGCGGGAATGAGCAGTTCTTC. Based on the CDR3 plus reference TRBV7-2 and TRBJ2-1, the full variable domain is GAGVSQSPSNKVTEKGKDVELRCDPISGHTALYWYRQSLGQGLEFLIYFQGNSAPDKSGLPSDRFSAERTGGSVSTLTIQRTQQEDSAVYLCASSLVGTSGGNEQFFGPGTRLTVL.

The genes are TRBV27 and TRBJ2-7, with TRBD1 matching over 8 bases. This CDR3 comprises 15 residues. V was clipped by 3 bases and J by 2 bases; unmatched bases: 6. Germline CDR1 MNHEY, CDR2 SMNVEV (reference sequence). DNA of the CDR3: TGTGCCAGCAGTTTTGTTGCGGGACAGGCCTACGAGCAGTACTTC. This gives the protein CASSFVAGQAYEQYF.

This clone has more than one count but fewer than ten. This chain links TRBV30 with TRBJ2-3; TRBD2 aligns across 11 bases. Germline V gene lookup returns CDR1 GTSNPN and CDR2 SVGIG (reference sequence). V shed 2 bases and J 2 bases; nucleotides not matched to a gene: 6. The CDR3 loop spans 16 amino acids. CDR3 sequence reads: CAWSSGLAGNTDTQYF. DNA of the CDR3: TGTGCCTGGAGTTCCGGACTAGCGGGTAACACAGATACGCAGTATTTT.

The chain links TRBV6-5 to TRBJ2-7, with D possibly being TRBD2 (6 bases). The length of the CDR3 is 14 residues. V was clipped by 5 bases and J by 3 bases, with 14 bases between them. CDR1 and CDR2 from the germline V gene are MNHEY and SVGAGI. CDR3 sequence reads: CASSRGSGYYEQYF. CDR3 bases: TGTGCCAGCAGTCGGGGTAGCGGCTACTACGAGCAGTACTTC.

The rearrangement joins TRBV11-2 to TRBJ2-3; D possibly uses TRBD1 or TRBD2 (6 bases each). Looked up from germline, CDR1 is SGHAT and CDR2 is FQNNGV. The CDR3 length is 16 residues. V was trimmed by 5 bases and J by 5 bases, leaving 20 bases between them. CDR3 region: CASSPLGGGLVDTQYF. In DNA form, the CDR3 reads TGTGCCAGCAGCCCTTTAGGGGGAGGACTGGTAGATACGCAGTATTTT.

The chain carries TRBV5-4 and TRBJ2-1; 11 nucleotides match TRBD2. The CDR3 length is 16 residues. Germline V gene lookup returns CDR1 SGHNT and CDR2 YYREEE (reference sequence). The ends lost 0 bases at V and 8 bases at J; junction bases unmatched: 7. The CDR3 sequence: CASSLAWLAGGHEQFF. CDR3 coding DNA: TGTGCCAGCAGCTTGGCCTGGCTAGCGGGGGGCCATGAGCAGTTCTTC.

This clone was found once. The rearrangement joins TRBV18 to TRBJ2-3, with TRBD1 as a possible D gene (6 bases). The CDR3 contains 15 residues. V was shortened by 6 bases and J by 2 bases, with 15 bases between the two germline ends. Per germline, CDR1 KGHSH and CDR2 LQKENI. CDR3 sequence: CASSPGTTNTDTQYF. The CDR3 DNA reads TGTGCCAGCTCCCCCGGGACAACGAACACAGATACGCAGTATTTT. The full variable domain, in which reference TRBV18 and TRBJ2-3 provide the parts outside the CDR3, is NAGVMQNPRHLVRRRGQEARLRCSPMKGHSHVYWYRQLPEEGLKFMVYLQKENIIDESGMPKERFSAEFPKEGPSILRIQQVVRGDSAAYFCASSPGTTNTDTQYFGPGTRLTVL.

The chain uses TRBV7-9 and TRBJ1-4, with 10 bases matching TRBD1. The trim removed 8 bases at V and 4 bases at J, leaving 10 bases unmatched. Germline V CDR1 and CDR2: SEHNR, FQNEAQ (reference sequence). The CDR3 has 16 amino acids. The CDR3 coding sequence is TGTGCCAGCTGCCGACAGGGGGCTGTCGGTAATGAAAAACTGTTTTTT. Protein sequence: CASCRQGAVGNEKLFF.

The V call is TRBV9, the J call TRBJ2-7, with 9 nucleotides matching TRBD1. With 3 bases clipped from V and 6 bases from J, the junction kept 10 bases outside the gene matches. Germline CDR1 is SGDLS and CDR2 is YYNGEE. This CDR3 comprises 15 residues. CDR3 protein: CASSGSGTGTGEQYF. CDR3 in DNA: TGTGCCAGCAGCGGGTCCGGGACAGGGACGGGCGAGCAGTACTTC.

DNA of the CDR3: TGTGCCAGTAAACGGGGGCCAGACTCGGATACGCAGTATTTT. This encodes CASKRGPDSDTQYF. The chain carries TRBV19 and TRBJ2-3; D possibly uses TRBD1 or TRBD2 (6 bases each). The CDR3 runs 14 residues. Germline loops: CDR1 LNHDA, CDR2 SQIVND (reference sequence). Trimming cost V 7 bases and J 6 bases, with 17 bases left between them.

The CDR3 protein is CASSQVIGGPVQETQYF. The CDR3 DNA reads TGCGCCAGCAGCCAAGTCATCGGGGGGCCCGTCCAAGAGACCCAGTACTTC. J is TRBJ2-5 and V is TRBV4-1, with a weak D call TRBD2 (7 bases). The CDR3 has 17 residues. V gave up 1 base and J gave up 1 base, with 16 bases separating them. Per germline, CDR1 MGHRA and CDR2 YSYEKL.